Reported below is one T cell receptor beta chain. Its antigen is still unknown. Per-base qualities were not stored, and no clone one base away is much larger. The CDR3 starts with the cysteine, ends with the phenylalanine, and has 12 residues. The retained sequence is limited to the CDR3, 36 bases, with the frame set at the first base. CDR1 is given as MDHEN and CDR2 as SYDVKM, both from the germline V gene. The trim is 6 bases for V and 2 bases for J, with a gap of 8 bases between the germline ends. TCRbeta CDR3 regions were amplified from genomic DNA using the immunoSEQ Assay, a bias-controlled multiplex PCR. The authors' pipeline ran thus. Within the assay, amplification of reference gene primers was used to estimate how many nucleated cells each sample contained. Sequence reads were collapsed and filtered to measure the absolute abundance of every unique TCRbeta CDR3 rearrangement. Productive Simpson clonality was computed per sample as the square root of Simpson's diversity index over productive rearrangements. What TCRdb holds here is the immuneACCESS table cut down to in-frame rearrangements. Part of the clones is not present; checked against another copy, under half of the missing clones reflect an unresolved V gene, and the others are unexplained. V and J calls and clone size are copied from that table; D and trimming were computed from the DNA. The sample profile shows 270,000 or so clones; 89% of them were found once. Approximately 0.94% of the sample belongs to the ten largest clones.

The data stem from a study of blood T cell repertoires in COVID-19 (dated by TCRdb to about 2020). Background on the whole study: Collaborator samples came from the United States, Italy and Spain and covered acute and convalescent phases of COVID-19. The dataset comprised deeply sampled blood TCRbeta repertoires from subjects exposed to, actively infected with, or recovered from COVID-19. Nearly every sample came with metadata listing a de-identified subject ID, COVID-19 status, age in years and sex. The repertoires were released in a freely available public database intended as a resource for research on the immune response to SARS-CoV-2. The prospective study material was composed of cDNA or gDNA derived from T cells, B-cell-depleted T cells, or PBMCs. The samples were drawn from two sources: the first 160 participants of the ongoing ImmuneRACE study, and 1,200 or so subjects contributed by 6 global collaborators. Where available, HLA class I and class II types were taken from metadata supplied by the sample provider and were not determined by assay-based typing.

Samples from volunteer blood donors who had recovered from COVID-19 were contributed by a second Seattle source. Collaborating institutions collected whole blood in K2EDTA tubes following their own protocols. For TCRbeta analysis, collaborator samples were shipped as frozen whole blood, as isolated PBMCs, or as DNA extracted from either sample type. Beyond this particular receptor, the publication reports: How much clinical and demographic metadata was included differed by source and by participant, and the metadata was provided uncurated.

The specimen sequenced was peripheral blood. The chain is encoded by TRBV28 joined to TRBJ2-7; the D gene identity is not certain. This clonotype originated in a woman between 35 and 50 years old who had recovered from COVID-19. The nucleotide sequence is given as TGTGCCAGCAGCCGTTACACCTACGAGCAGTACTTC. The translation is CASSRYTYEQYF. The full variable domain, completed from the reference TRBV28 and TRBJ2-7 proteins outside the CDR3, reads DVKVTQSSRYLVKRTGEKVFLECVQDMDHENMFWYRQDPGLGLRLIYFSYDVKMKEKGDIPEGYSVSREKKERFSLILESASTNQTSMYLCASSRYTYEQYFGPGTRLTVT.